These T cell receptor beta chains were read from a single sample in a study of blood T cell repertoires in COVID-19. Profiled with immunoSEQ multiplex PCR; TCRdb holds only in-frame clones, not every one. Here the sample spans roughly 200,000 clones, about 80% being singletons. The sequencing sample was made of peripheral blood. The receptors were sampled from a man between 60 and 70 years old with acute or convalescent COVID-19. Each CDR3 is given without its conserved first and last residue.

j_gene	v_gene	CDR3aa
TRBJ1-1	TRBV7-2	ASSSDRAGTEAF
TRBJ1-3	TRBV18	ASSLATVRGGTIY
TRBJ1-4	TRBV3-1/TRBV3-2	ASSQRLGTGPF
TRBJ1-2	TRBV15	ATSYDRENYGYT
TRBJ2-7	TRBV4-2	ASSLSGQGYEQY
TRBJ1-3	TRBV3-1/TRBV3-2	ASSQTGIRSNTIY
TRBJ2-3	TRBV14	ASSGLAGYYDTQY
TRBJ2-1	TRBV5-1	ASRRGGYNEQF
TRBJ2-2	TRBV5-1	ASSLGGTGELF
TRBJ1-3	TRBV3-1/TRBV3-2	ASSQGATTGNTIY
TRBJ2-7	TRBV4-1	ASSQSGLAGGEQY
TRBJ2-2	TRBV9	ASSVTGGANTGELF
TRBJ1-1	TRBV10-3	AIRPGTGNTEAF
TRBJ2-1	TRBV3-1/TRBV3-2	ASSHGQGANEQF
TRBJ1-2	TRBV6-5	ASARQGAYGYT
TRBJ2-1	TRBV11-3	ASSFSGTSGLSPYNEQF
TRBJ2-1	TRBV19	ASNEGLSGNEQF
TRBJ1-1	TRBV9	ASSLQADPLMNTEAF
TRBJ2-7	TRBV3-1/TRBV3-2	ASSQDLASGQY
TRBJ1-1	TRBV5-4	ASSKRGGNTEAF
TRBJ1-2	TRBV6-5	ASSYRANYGYT
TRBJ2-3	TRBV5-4	ASSSTSVGYTQY
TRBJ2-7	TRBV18	ASSPRQVSYEQY
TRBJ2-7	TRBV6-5	ASSPPPLYEQY
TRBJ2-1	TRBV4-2	ASSLTGTPNEQF
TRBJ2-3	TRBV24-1	ATQNAASTDTQY
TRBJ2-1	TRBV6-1	ASREGLARYNEQF
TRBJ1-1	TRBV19	ASSMRGMNTEAF
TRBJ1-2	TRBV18	ASSFDRVANYGYT
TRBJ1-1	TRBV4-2	ASTPRKMNTEAF
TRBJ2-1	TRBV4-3	ASSQDGAGVSYNEQF
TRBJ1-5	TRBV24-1	ATSDPRTGHSNQPQH
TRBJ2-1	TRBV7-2	ASSLSTGSSYNEQF
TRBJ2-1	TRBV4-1	ASSQDVAGAIGVNEQF
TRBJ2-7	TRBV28	ASGGWGTSGTSSYEQY
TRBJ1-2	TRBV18	ASSPTGQDYGYT
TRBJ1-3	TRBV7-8	ASSLGLFLSSGNTIY
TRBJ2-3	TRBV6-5	ASSSTSGFKDTQY
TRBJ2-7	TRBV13	ASSPRQGLPYEQY
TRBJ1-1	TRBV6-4	ASSEDRGMTEAF